This T cell receptor (beta chain) was recovered during a study of T cell responses to AZD1222 COVID-19 vaccine. Whole-study findings and limits: Researchers report vaccine-associated CD4 TCRs spanning spike, with dominance at 160-218 and 743-854. Mostly white British, mostly female donors; authors suggested clonal diversity may be underestimated. Repertoires were collected only later (after the peak T cell response had occurred).

Assay: immunoSEQ multiplex PCR; the TCRdb copy retains only in-frame clones and omits some. Of about 47,000 clones in the sample, more than 65% are singletons; the top ten hold 20% to 25%. Remarks on this clone: Its antigen is undetermined.

Germline-derived CDR1 and CDR2 are GTSNPN and SVGIG (reference sequence). Trimming shortened V by 3 bases and J by 0 bases, and 18 bases separated the two germline ends. The CDR3 is 17 amino acids. This receptor was taken from an adult in good health. The V gene is TRBV30, the J gene TRBJ1-5; a possible D gene is TRBD1 (6 bases). The source was peripheral blood, collected on day 0 of MenACWY control vaccination. Here the CDR3 reads CAWSSDRMGLSNQPQHF. The CDR3 bases are TGTGCCTGGAGCTCTGACAGGATGGGCCTTAGCAATCAGCCCCAGCATTTT.